This section outlines one T cell receptor beta chain sequence together with its context. The sample is drawn from a study of shared clonotypes between healthy human individuals. Some clones are missing from TCRdb's copy, which holds only in-frame ones; the method was immunoSEQ multiplex PCR. Of a few hundred thousand clones listed, around 96% are singletons. The CDR3 has 13 amino acids. Germline loops: CDR1 GTSNPN, CDR2 SVGIG (reference sequence). Trimming removed 3 bases at V and 0 bases at J, with 8 bases between. This receptor was obtained from a man under 40 in good health. The chain couples TRBV30 to TRBJ2-5; D unclear. The sequenced material came from memory CD8+ T cells sorted from blood. Subset noted: CD45RO+ cells pooled with CCR7-negative TemRA cells. The CDR3 protein is CAWRLLNQETQYF. As DNA, the CDR3 is TGTGCCTGGAGACTGTTGAACCAAGAGACCCAGTACTTC.